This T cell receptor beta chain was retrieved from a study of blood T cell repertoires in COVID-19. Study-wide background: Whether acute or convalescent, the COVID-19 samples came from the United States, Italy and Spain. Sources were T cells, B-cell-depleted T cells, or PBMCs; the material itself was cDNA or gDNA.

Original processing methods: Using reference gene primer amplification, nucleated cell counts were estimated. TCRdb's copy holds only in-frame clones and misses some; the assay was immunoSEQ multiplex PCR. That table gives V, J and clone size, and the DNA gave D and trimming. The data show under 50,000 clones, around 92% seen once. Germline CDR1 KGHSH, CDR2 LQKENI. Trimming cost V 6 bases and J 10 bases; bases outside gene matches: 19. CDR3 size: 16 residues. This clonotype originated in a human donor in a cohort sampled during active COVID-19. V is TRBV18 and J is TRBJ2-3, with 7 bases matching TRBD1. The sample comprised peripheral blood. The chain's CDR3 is CASSLTGTDASGPQYF. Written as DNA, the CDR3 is TGTGCCAGCTCCTTGACCGGGACAGATGCCTCAGGGCCGCAGTATTTT.